A single sample is the source of the 13 T cell receptor beta chains below, sequenced in a study of CD4 T cells in relation to SARS-CoV-2 and coronaviruses. Only in-frame clones appear in the TCRdb table, and some are missing; sequencing was by immunoSEQ multiplex PCR. The profile shows tens of thousands of clones, 70% to 90% of them singletons. Material for sequencing was memory CD4+ T cells from PBMCs. These receptors were collected from an adult with COVID-19.

V gene TRBV7-9 combines with J gene TRBJ2-3; D is unresolved. The CDR3 covers 12 residues. Trimming removed 4 bases at V and 0 bases at J, with 2 bases between. Looked up from germline, CDR1 is SEHNR and CDR2 is FQNEAQ (reference sequence). CDR3 in amino acids: CASSSSTDTQYF. Here the CDR3 DNA reads TGTGCCAGCAGCTCTAGCACAGATACGCAGTATTTT.

The V call is TRBV3-1 (or the pseudogene TRBV3-2), the J call TRBJ2-7; no reliable D call. Germline V gives CDR1 LGHDT, CDR2 YNNKEL (reference sequence). The V gene lost 3 bases and the J gene lost 5 bases, with 8 bases spanning the gap. The CDR3 has 12 residues. As DNA, the CDR3 is TGTGCCAGCAGCCACAGGAGTCACGAGCAGTACTTC. This sequence encodes CASSHRSHEQYF.

Only one count was recorded for this clone. The J gene is TRBJ2-7, the V gene TRBV28; 9 bases agree with TRBD1. Germline values: CDR1 MDHEN, CDR2 SYDVKM. J gave up 3 bases and V 6 bases, and 9 bases lay outside the gene matches. The length of the CDR3 is 15 residues. For the CDR3, the DNA is TGTGCCAGCAGCTCCGGACAGGGGACCCTCTACGAGCAGTACTTC. It is translated as CASSSGQGTLYEQYF.

Relative to its sample, this clone is medium-sized. The junction shows a germline mismatch at one end, possibly a read error. The chain couples TRBV3-1 (or the pseudogene TRBV3-2) to TRBJ2-5; D possibly corresponds to TRBD2 (5 bases). Germline V lookup: CDR1 LGHDT, CDR2 YNNKEL (reference sequence). There are 14 residues in the CDR3. The CDR3 coding sequence is TGTGCCAGCAGCCAAGAACCTAGCCAAGGGACCCAGTACTTC. Translating gives CASSQEPSQGTQYF.

The chain joins TRBV27 to TRBJ2-1; TRBD2 aligns across 10 bases. CDR3 length equals 15 residues. Trimming cost V 6 bases and J 5 bases; bases outside gene matches: 7. Per germline, CDR1 MNHEY and CDR2 SMNVEV (reference sequence). The CDR3 spells CASRQTSGVNNEQFF. DNA for the CDR3: TGTGCCAGCAGGCAAACTAGCGGGGTCAACAATGAGCAGTTCTTC.

This chain connects TRBV9 to TRBJ2-2; possibly TRBD2 for D (6 bases). Germline CDR1 reads SGDLS; CDR2 reads YYNGEE. Trimming pared 6 bases from V and 7 bases from J, leaving 19 bases between. The CDR3 is 15 residues long. The CDR3 is CASTYSAGWSGELFF. DNA for the CDR3: TGTGCCAGCACCTATTCCGCGGGATGGAGCGGGGAGCTGTTTTTT.

The V gene is TRBV4-3, the J gene TRBJ2-5; D is unresolved. The V gene's germline CDR1 is LGHNA and CDR2 YSLEER. V was pared by 2 bases and J by 7 bases, with 11 bases between. The CDR3 runs 13 residues. The CDR3 loop reads CASSQFYFGTQYF. CDR3 DNA: TGCGCCAGCAGCCAATTCTACTTCGGGACCCAGTACTTC.

The gene calls are TRBV24-1 and TRBJ2-1, with TRBD1 matching over 9 bases. The CDR3 loop spans 17 amino acids. Germline V lookup: CDR1 KGHDR, CDR2 SFDVKD. J was trimmed by 4 bases and V by 5 bases; bases with no gene match: 11. The CDR3 bases are TGTGCCACCAGTGCCCATTGGGGACAGGGAGGATACAATGAGCAGTTCTTC. It translates to CATSAHWGQGGYNEQFF.

The gene calls are TRBV6-5 and TRBJ1-6; tentative D call: TRBD1 (5 bases). Germline lookup yields CDR1 MNHEY and CDR2 SVGAGI. This CDR3 has 14 residues. V was trimmed by 5 bases and J by 10 bases, leaving 15 bases between them. CDR3 nucleotide sequence: TGTGCCAGCAGTCAGACAGCCGCCCAGTCACCCCTCCACTTT. This gives the protein CASSQTAAQSPLHF.

The chain combines TRBV3-1 (or the pseudogene TRBV3-2) with TRBJ1-6; D is perhaps TRBD1 (5 bases). The CDR3 has 15 residues. V gave up 1 base and J gave up 6 bases, with 10 bases separating them. CDR1 LGHDT and CDR2 YNNKEL come from the germline V gene (reference sequence). DNA of the CDR3: TGTGCCAGCAGCCAAGTTCGGGGCAGTAATTCACCCCTCCACTTT. This translates into CASSQVRGSNSPLHF.

V is TRBV3-1 (or the pseudogene TRBV3-2) and J is TRBJ1-5, with D unresolved. Germline V gene data show CDR1 as LGHDT and CDR2 as YNNKEL (reference sequence). The CDR3 totals 13 residues. Deletions cut 1 base from V and 5 bases from J, with 6 bases between. The CDR3 region is CASSQGRDQPQHF. The CDR3 DNA follows: TGTGCCAGCAGCCAAGGGAGAGATCAGCCCCAGCATTTT.

The chain joins TRBV18 to TRBJ2-5; 10 bases align to TRBD1. The germline V gene has CDR1 KGHSH and CDR2 LQKENI. The CDR3 has 14 residues. The junction had 2 bases not matched to a gene; V was cut back by 3 bases and J by 4 bases. CDR3 coding DNA: TGTGCCAGCTCACCGGGGGACAGGGGAGAGACCCAGTACTTC. As protein: CASSPGDRGETQYF.

The V gene is TRBV28, the J gene TRBJ2-1, with 9 bases that match TRBD2. The CDR3 runs to 15 residues. The J segment lost 6 bases and the V segment lost 2 bases, leaving 5 bases of the junction unmatched. Per the germline V gene, CDR1 is MDHEN and CDR2 is SYDVKM. The CDR3 DNA follows: TGTGCCAGCAGTTTAGCGGGAGGGGACGTCAATGAGCAGTTCTTC. Translating it yields CASSLAGGDVNEQFF. Looking up the rest from reference TRBV28 and TRBJ2-1 gives the full variable domain: DVKVTQSSRYLVKRTGEKVFLECVQDMDHENMFWYRQDPGLGLRLIYFSYDVKMKEKGDIPEGYSVSREKKERFSLILESASTNQTSMYLCASSLAGGDVNEQFFGPGTRLTVL.